One sample yielded the 17 T cell receptor beta chains listed below, sequenced in a study of T cells in Graves' hyperthyroidism and ophthalmopathy. Amplification targeted TCR beta CDR3 regions from RNA transcripts. First-round RT-PCR with HTBI primers amplified the TCR CDR3 region. TCRdb re-derived calls from the multiplex PCR reads in MiXCR, one entry per CDR3 protein. The sample consists of roughly 700,000 distinct CDR3 sequences, around 16% of them appearing once. The sample comprised blood. The receptors derive from a man in his fifties or sixties with Graves' hyperthyroidism.

The chain combines TRBV5-6 with TRBJ2-7, with a possible D match to TRBD1 (6 bases). Per the germline V gene, CDR1 is SGHDT and CDR2 is YYEEEE. V lost 4 bases to trimming and J lost 0 bases, with 14 bases between them. The CDR3 is 15 residues long. CDR3 bases: TGTGCCAGCAGCCCCGGGGACATCTACTCCTACGAGCAGTACTTC. Its protein is CASSPGDIYSYEQYF.

The chain recombines TRBV7-6 with TRBJ2-3; 12 nucleotides line up with TRBD2. The germline CDR1 and CDR2 sequences are SGHVS and FNYEAQ. Unmatched junction bases numbered 10, after V lost 3 bases and J lost 0 bases. CDR3 length: 19 amino acids. The CDR3 DNA reads TGTGCCAGCAGCTTGAGACTAGCGGGAGCCCTTTCTAGCACAGATACGCAGTATTTT. This gives the protein CASSLRLAGALSSTDTQYF.

This clonotype was counted between two and nine times. V gene TRBV27 combines with J gene TRBJ1-5; D might be TRBD1 (5 bases). Germline V gene data show CDR1 as MNHEY and CDR2 as SMNVEV (reference sequence). The CDR3 is 13 residues long. V was pared by 5 bases and J by 3 bases, with 8 bases between. The DNA of the CDR3 is TGTGCCAGCAGTGAGGGGTACAATCAGCCCCAGCATTTT. Protein product: CASSEGYNQPQHF.

This clonotype was seen more than once but under ten times. This chain uses TRBV20-1 with TRBJ2-3; 8 nucleotides agree with TRBD2. CDR3 size: 15 residues. Germline-derived CDR1 and CDR2 are DFQATT and SNEGSKA (reference sequence). V lost 4 bases, J lost 6 bases, and 12 bases stayed unmatched. CDR3 sequence: CSAINYREGFDTQYF. The DNA of the CDR3 is TGCAGTGCTATTAATTACCGGGAGGGGTTTGATACGCAGTATTTT.

This clonotype was observed many times. The rearrangement joins TRBV27 to TRBJ1-1; TRBD1 is a possible D gene (5 bases). The V and J ends lost 5 bases and 1 base respectively, with 20 bases between them. Germline CDR1 and CDR2: MNHEY and SMNVEV (reference sequence). CDR3 length: 17 amino acids. The CDR3 DNA reads as TGTGCCAGCAGTCCACCGGGGCCAAGCTCCCAGAACACTGAAGCTTTCTTT. Protein product: CASSPPGPSSQNTEAFF.

This clonotype occurred many times. The rearrangement joins TRBV6-2 or TRBV6-3 to TRBJ2-1; D uncertain. The germline CDR1 and CDR2 sequences are MNHEY and SVGEGT. V lost 4 bases to trimming and J lost 7 bases, with 8 bases between them. This CDR3 region has 12 residues. The CDR3 bases are TGTGCCAGCAGTTTTACTCGGAATGAGCAGTTCTTC. This gives the protein CASSFTRNEQFF.

In this sample, this clonotype turned up many times. The DNA for the CDR3 is TGTGCCAGCTCACCCCGCGGTCTTAGCACAGATACGCAGTATTTT. Its translation: CASSPRGLSTDTQYF. This chain connects TRBV18 to TRBJ2-3; D uncertain. V was shortened by 3 bases and J by 0 bases, with 10 bases between the two germline ends. This CDR3 has 15 amino acids. The germline gives CDR1 KGHSH, CDR2 LQKENI.

Ten or more counts support this clonotype. The rearrangement joins TRBV6-2 or TRBV6-3 to TRBJ2-1; the match to TRBD2 covers 10 bases. The CDR3 covers 17 residues. V dropped 4 bases and J dropped 0; count of bases not matched to a gene: 6. In germline, CDR1 is MNHEY, CDR2 SVGEGT. The CDR3, as DNA: TGTGCCAGCAGTTCCTCTAGCGGGAGCCGCTCCTACAATGAGCAGTTCTTC. Amino acid sequence: CASSSSSGSRSYNEQFF.

The rearrangement uses TRBV6-2 or TRBV6-3 and TRBJ1-1; 8 bases match TRBD1. The CDR3 is 15 amino acids. The V gene's germline CDR1 is MNHEY and CDR2 SVGEGT. Trimming at V came to 2 bases and at J to 6 bases, leaving 8 bases not matched to a gene. CDR3 protein: CASSYPEQGGAEAFF. The CDR3 nucleotides read TGTGCCAGCAGTTACCCGGAACAGGGGGGGGCTGAAGCTTTCTTT.

The V gene is TRBV19, the J gene TRBJ1-3; no clear D. V shed 3 bases and J shed 0 bases, with 9 bases lying between them. The CDR3 spans 15 residues. In germline, CDR1 is LNHDA, CDR2 SQIVND (reference sequence). CDR3 nucleotides: TGTGCCAGTAGTATCACGGATTACTCTGGAAACACCATATATTTT. It codes for CASSITDYSGNTIYF.

This clonotype occurred many times. The chain carries TRBV12-3 or TRBV12-4 and TRBJ1-1, with TRBD1 as a possible D gene (5 bases). V lost 7 bases, J lost 1 base, and 13 bases lay in between. The CDR3 is made up of 14 amino acids. Here the CDR3 DNA reads TGTGCCAGCAATCTGGGGGTAGGGAACACTGAAGCTTTCTTT. Residues: CASNLGVGNTEAFF.

This clonotype was recorded many times. This chain links TRBV12-3 or TRBV12-4 with TRBJ2-1, with 9 bases fitting TRBD1. The CDR3 is 14 amino acids. V shed 5 bases and J 5 bases; nucleotides not matched to a gene: 4. CDR3 DNA sequence: TGTGCCAGCAGTCTCAGACAGGGGGACAATGAGCAGTTCTTC. Protein sequence: CASSLRQGDNEQFF.

This clonotype came up many times. The chain carries TRBV27 and TRBJ1-6; D uncertain. The CDR3 loop spans 12 amino acids. The V end was cut by 3 bases, the J end by 9 bases, with 6 bases between. CDR1 is MNHEY, CDR2 SMNVEV, per germline (reference sequence). DNA of the CDR3: TGTGCCAGCAGTTTGAGAGGTTCACCCCTCCACTTT. Encoded protein: CASSLRGSPLHF.

The chain has TRBV4-3 and TRBJ2-1, with 12 bases identical to TRBD2. The length of the CDR3 is 17 residues. Germline V gene lookup returns CDR1 LGHNA and CDR2 YSLEER. Trimming cost V 0 bases and J 3 bases; bases outside gene matches: 3. The CDR3 nucleotides are TGCGCCAGCAGCCAAGATGGGACTAGCGGGTTCTACAATGAGCAGTTCTTC. Protein product: CASSQDGTSGFYNEQFF.

This clonotype was seen a handful of times. The CDR3 coding sequence is TGTGCCAGCAGTTACCGAGGGACAGGGGATAATGAAAAACTGTTTTTT. The encoded protein is CASSYRGTGDNEKLFF. The chain is built from TRBV6-6 and TRBJ1-4; 10 nucleotides match TRBD1. This CDR3 is 16 amino acids long. J gave up 4 bases and V 2 bases, and 4 bases lay outside the gene matches. Germline V gene sequence: CDR1 MNHNY, CDR2 SVGAGI (reference sequence).

This chain connects TRBV19 to TRBJ2-1, with 8 bases lining up with TRBD1. Unmatched junction bases numbered 18, after V lost 10 bases and J lost 7 bases. CDR1 is LNHDA and CDR2 is SQIVND in the germline V gene (reference sequence). The CDR3 runs to 16 residues. The CDR3 DNA is TGTGCCACTCTAGGAGCGGTCAGGGGGCGCGGGAATGAGCAGTTCTTC. Amino acid sequence: CATLGAVRGRGNEQFF.

The chain carries TRBV7-2 and TRBJ2-1, with D unresolved. V was cut by 6 bases and J by 15 bases, with 15 bases left in between. There are 11 residues in the CDR3. CDR1 is SGHTA and CDR2 is FQGNSA in the germline V gene. This CDR3 reads CASRSDAHRFF. DNA for the CDR3: TGTGCCAGCAGGTCCGATGCCCATCGGTTCTTC. The full variable domain, with the rest looked up from reference TRBV7-2 and TRBJ2-1, is GAGVSQSPSNKVTEKGKDVELRCDPISGHTALYWYRQSLGQGLEFLIYFQGNSAPDKSGLPSDRFSAERTGGSVSTLTIQRTQQEDSAVYLCASRSDAHRFFGPGTRLTVL.